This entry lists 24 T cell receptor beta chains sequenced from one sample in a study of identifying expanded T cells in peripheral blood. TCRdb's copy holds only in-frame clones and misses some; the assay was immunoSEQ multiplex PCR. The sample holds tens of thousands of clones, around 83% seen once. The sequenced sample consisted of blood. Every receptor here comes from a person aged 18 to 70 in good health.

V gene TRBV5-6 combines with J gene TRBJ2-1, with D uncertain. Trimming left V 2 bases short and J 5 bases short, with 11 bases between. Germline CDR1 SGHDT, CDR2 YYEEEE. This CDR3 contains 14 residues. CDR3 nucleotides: TGTGCCAGCAGCTTCGGGTCAGGAGACAATGAGCAGTTCTTC. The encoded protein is CASSFGSGDNEQFF.

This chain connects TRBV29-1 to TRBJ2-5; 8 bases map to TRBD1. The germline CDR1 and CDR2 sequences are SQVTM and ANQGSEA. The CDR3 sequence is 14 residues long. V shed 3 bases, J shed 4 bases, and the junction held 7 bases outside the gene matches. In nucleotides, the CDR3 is TGCAGCGTTGACGCACAGGGGGGTTCAGAGACCCAGTACTTC. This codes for CSVDAQGGSETQYF.

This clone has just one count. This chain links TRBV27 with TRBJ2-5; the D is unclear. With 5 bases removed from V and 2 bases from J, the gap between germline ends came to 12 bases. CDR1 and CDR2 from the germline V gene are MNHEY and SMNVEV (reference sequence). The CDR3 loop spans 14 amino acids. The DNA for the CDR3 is TGTGCCAGCAGTCTATTTGGGCCTCAAGAGACCCAGTACTTC. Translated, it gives CASSLFGPQETQYF.

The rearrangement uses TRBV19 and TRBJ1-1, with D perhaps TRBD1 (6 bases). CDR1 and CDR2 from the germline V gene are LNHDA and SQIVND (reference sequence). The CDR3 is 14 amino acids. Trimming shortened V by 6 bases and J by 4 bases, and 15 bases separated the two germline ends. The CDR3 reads CASRERGRATEAFF. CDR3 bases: TGTGCCAGTAGGGAGCGGGGGCGCGCCACTGAAGCTTTCTTT.

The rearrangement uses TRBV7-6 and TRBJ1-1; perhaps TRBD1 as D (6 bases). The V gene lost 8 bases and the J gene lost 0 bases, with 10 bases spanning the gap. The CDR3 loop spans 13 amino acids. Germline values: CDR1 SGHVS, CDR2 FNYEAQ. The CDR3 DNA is TGTGCCAGCGCACAGGGATTGAACACTGAAGCTTTCTTT. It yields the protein CASAQGLNTEAFF.

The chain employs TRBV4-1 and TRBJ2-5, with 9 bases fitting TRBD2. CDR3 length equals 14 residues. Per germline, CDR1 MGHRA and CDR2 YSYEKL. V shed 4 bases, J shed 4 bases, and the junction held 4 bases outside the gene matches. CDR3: CASSPPAGGETQYF. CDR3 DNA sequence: TGCGCCAGCAGCCCTCCAGCGGGGGGAGAGACCCAGTACTTC.

The CDR3 coding sequence is TGTGCCAGCAGCCTTACCGGGAATGAGCAGTTCTTC. Encoded protein: CASSLTGNEQFF. The chain has TRBV9 and TRBJ2-1; D gene uncertain. The CDR3 is 12 amino acids. The germline V gene encodes CDR1 SGDLS and CDR2 YYNGEE. Trimming stripped 4 bases from V and 7 bases from J, with 9 bases between.

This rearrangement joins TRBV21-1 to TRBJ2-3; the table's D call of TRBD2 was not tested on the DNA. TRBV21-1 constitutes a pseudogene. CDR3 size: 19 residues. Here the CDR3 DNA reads TGTGCCAGCAGCAAAGCGCTACAGCGGGGGGGCGCGAGCACAGATACGCAGTATTTT. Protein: CASSKALQRGGASTDTQYF.

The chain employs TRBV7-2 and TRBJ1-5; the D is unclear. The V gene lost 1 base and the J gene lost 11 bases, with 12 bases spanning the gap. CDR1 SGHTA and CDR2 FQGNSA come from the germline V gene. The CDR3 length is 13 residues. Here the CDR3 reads CASSLGAARAQHF. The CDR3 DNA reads TGTGCCAGCAGCTTAGGGGCTGCACGGGCCCAGCATTTT.

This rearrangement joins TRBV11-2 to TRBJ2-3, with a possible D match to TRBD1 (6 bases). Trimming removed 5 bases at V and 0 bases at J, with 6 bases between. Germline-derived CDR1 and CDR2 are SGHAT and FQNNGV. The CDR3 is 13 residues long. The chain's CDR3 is CASSQGSTDTQYF. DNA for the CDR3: TGTGCCAGCAGCCAGGGGAGCACAGATACGCAGTATTTT.

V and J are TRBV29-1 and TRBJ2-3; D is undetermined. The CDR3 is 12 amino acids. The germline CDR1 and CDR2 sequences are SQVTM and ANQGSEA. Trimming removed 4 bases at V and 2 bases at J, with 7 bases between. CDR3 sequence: CSVGPPTDTQYF. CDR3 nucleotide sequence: TGCAGCGTTGGCCCCCCCACAGATACGCAGTATTTT.

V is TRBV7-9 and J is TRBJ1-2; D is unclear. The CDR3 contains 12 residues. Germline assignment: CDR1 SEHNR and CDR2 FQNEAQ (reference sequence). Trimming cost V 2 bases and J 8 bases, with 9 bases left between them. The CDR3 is CASSLRLMGYTF. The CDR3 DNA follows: TGTGCCAGCAGCTTACGTCTCATGGGCTACACCTTC.

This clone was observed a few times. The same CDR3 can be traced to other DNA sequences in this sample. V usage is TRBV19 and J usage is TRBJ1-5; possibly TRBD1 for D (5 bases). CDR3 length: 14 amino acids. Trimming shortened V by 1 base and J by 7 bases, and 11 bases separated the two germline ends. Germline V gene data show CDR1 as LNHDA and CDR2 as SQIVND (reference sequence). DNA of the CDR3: TGTGCCAGTAGTATAGGGACAACGGGGCAGCCCCAGCATTTT. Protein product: CASSIGTTGQPQHF.

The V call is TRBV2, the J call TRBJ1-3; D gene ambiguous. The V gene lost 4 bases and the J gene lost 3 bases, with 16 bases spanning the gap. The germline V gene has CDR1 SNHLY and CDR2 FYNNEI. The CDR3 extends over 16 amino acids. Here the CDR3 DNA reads TGTGCCAGCAGTGTCGGCGGATCCTTGGGTGGAAACACCATATATTTT. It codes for CASSVGGSLGGNTIYF.

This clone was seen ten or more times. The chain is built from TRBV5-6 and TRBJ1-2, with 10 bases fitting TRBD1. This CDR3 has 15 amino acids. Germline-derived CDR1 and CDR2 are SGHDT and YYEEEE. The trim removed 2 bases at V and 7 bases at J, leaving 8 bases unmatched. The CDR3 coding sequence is TGTGCCAGCAGCTTTGAGGGACAGGGGTCCAGTGGCTACACCTTC. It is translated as CASSFEGQGSSGYTF.

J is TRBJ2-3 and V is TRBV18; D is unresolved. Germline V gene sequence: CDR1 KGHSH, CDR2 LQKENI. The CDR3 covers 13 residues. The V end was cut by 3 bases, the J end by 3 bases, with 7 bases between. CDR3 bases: TGTGCCAGCTCACCGGCCGTAACAGATACGCAGTATTTT. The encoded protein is CASSPAVTDTQYF.

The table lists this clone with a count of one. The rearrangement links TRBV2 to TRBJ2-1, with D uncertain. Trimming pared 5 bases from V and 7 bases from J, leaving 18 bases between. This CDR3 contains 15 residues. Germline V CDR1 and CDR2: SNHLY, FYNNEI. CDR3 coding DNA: TGTGCCAGCAGTACCAACCGACTTACTGGGAATGAGCAGTTCTTC. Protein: CASSTNRLTGNEQFF.

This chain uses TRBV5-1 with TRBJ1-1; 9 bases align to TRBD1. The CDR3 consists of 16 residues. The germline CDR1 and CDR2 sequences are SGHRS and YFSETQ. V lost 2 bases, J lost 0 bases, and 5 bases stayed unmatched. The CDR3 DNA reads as TGCGCCAGCAGCTTCGGGACAGGGATTTTGAACACTGAAGCTTTCTTT. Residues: CASSFGTGILNTEAFF.

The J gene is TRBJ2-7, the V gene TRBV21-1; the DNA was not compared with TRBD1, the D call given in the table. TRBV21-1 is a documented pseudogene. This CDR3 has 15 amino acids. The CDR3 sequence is CASSTPGQNVYEQYV. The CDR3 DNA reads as TGTGCCAGCAGCACCCCTGGACAGAATGTCTACGAGCAGTACGTC.

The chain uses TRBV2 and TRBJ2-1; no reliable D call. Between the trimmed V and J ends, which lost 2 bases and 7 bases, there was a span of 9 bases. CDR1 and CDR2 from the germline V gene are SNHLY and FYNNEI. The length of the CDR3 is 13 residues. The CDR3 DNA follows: TGTGCCAGCAGTGAACCTATGGCGAATGAGCAGTTCTTC. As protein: CASSEPMANEQFF. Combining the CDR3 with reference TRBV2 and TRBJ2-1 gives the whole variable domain EPEVTQTPSHQVTQMGQEVILRCVPISNHLYFYWYRQILGQKVEFLVSFYNNEISEKSEIFDDQFSVERPDGSNFTLKIRSTKLEDSAMYFCASSEPMANEQFFGPGTRLTVL.

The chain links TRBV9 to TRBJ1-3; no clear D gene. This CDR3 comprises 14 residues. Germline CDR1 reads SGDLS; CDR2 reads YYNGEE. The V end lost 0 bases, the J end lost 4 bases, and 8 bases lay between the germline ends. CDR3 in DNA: TGTGCCAGCAGCGTAGATTTTCCGGGAAACACCATATATTTT. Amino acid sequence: CASSVDFPGNTIYF.

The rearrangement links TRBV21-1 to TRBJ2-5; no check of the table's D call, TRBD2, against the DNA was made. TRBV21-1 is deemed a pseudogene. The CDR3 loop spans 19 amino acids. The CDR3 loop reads CASSIRLAGGPGIGETQYF. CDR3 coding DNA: TGTGCCAGCAGCATTCGACTAGCGGGGGGGCCGGGTATTGGAGAGACCCAGTACTTC.

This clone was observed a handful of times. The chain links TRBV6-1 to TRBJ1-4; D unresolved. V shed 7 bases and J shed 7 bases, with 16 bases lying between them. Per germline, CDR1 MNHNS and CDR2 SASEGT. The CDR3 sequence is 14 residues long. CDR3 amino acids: CASTVGDWSEKLFF. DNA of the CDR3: TGTGCCAGCACTGTTGGGGATTGGAGTGAAAAACTGTTTTTT.

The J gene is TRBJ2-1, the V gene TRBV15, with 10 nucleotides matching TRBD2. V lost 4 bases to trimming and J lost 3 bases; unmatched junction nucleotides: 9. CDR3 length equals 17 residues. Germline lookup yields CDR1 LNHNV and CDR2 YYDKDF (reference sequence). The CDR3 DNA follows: TGTGCCACCAGCAAGCGGGAGGGGGCGGGGGACTACAATGAGCAGTTCTTC. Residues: CATSKREGAGDYNEQFF. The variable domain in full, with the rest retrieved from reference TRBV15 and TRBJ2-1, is DAMVIQNPRYQVTQFGKPVTLSCSQTLNHNVMYWYQQKSSQAPKLLFHYYDKDFNNEADTPDNFQSRRPNTSFCFLDIRSPGLGDTAMYLCATSKREGAGDYNEQFFGPGTRLTVL.